This TCR beta chain comes out of a study of cytomegalovirus exposure and HLA in healthy donors. Study conclusions and caveats: Within the data, a cluster of highly shared sequence variants was likely a sequencing artifact.

In nominal health when sampled, donors likely had unrecorded immune exposures nonetheless. 13 Jbeta primers and 60 Vbeta primers were used for the PCR. Assay used: immunoSEQ multiplex PCR; TCRdb lists only in-frame clones, some missing. This table has about 170,000 clones, roughly 70% appearing once. On this clone itself: Its specificity is not known.

The V and J ends lost 3 bases and 1 base respectively, with 7 bases between them. CDR3 length equals 13 residues. Germline V lookup: CDR1 SGHVS, CDR2 FNYEAQ. Input material: PBMCs. The chain joins TRBV7-6 to TRBJ2-7; D is ambiguous. The sequence came from a woman between 18 and 30 years old in good health and CMV-seropositive. CDR3 sequence: CASSLADSYEQYF. CDR3 coding DNA: TGTGCCAGCAGCTTGGCGGATTCCTACGAGCAGTACTTC.